This T cell receptor beta chain was identified in a study of blood T cell repertoires in COVID-19. Study as a whole: Some COVID-19 samples were acute and others convalescent; all came from the United States, Italy and Spain. PBMCs, B-cell-depleted T cells, or T cells provided the cDNA or gDNA that made up the material.

V gave up 6 bases and J gave up 5 bases; unmatched junction bases: 9. Per germline, CDR1 SGHNT and CDR2 YYREEE (reference sequence). The CDR3 is 15 amino acids. Per the authors' pipeline: Estimation of nucleated cell counts was performed using reference gene primer amplification. Data came from immunoSEQ multiplex PCR; TCRdb stores just in-frame clones and leaves some out. V, J and clone size were drawn from that table, and D and trimming were deduced from the DNA. The top ten clones hold approximately 3% of a sample with roughly 40,000 clones, 85% to 90% of them seen once. The sequence came from a man aged 50-60 years with active COVID-19. The chain joins TRBV5-4 to TRBJ2-3; 10 positions agree with TRBD1. Specimen: peripheral blood. CDR3 nucleotides: TGTGCCAGCACCCTCGGGGACAGGGGTGGAGATACGCAGTATTTT. Translating it yields CASTLGDRGGDTQYF.